This TCR beta chain was found in a study of CD8+ T cells in alopecia areata (dated by TCRdb to 2017 to 2018). About the study as a whole: Treated patients were enrolled in an open-label pilot trial of oral tofacitinib, 5 to 10 mg twice daily, for moderate-to-severe alopecia areata. Amplification of TCRbeta CDR3 regions was done by immunoSEQ multiplex PCR using 35 Vbeta forward primers and 13 Jbeta reverse primers. Biopsies were taken from tofacitinib-treated patients at baseline and again at 4 and 24 weeks into treatment, and several of those patients also had a later scalp biopsy. On the human side, TCRbeta sequencing was run on scalp tissue and on sorted CD4+ and CD8+ peripheral blood T cells from healthy controls and from alopecia areata patients with either patchy or totalis/universalis disease. RNA was obtained with the PAXgene miRNA kit for fixed scalp, the miRNeasy kit for PBMCs, and the RNeasy kit for mouse skin. Tofacitinib was administered for 6 to 18 months, and 6 months of follow-up off drug were then conducted to assess delayed response and recurrence. The study used high-throughput TCRbeta sequencing to examine T cell clonal expansion in alopecia areata, in both the C3H/HeJ mouse model and human patients. Scalp clonality was compared among normal scalp (n=4), patchy alopecia areata scalp (n=8), and alopecia totalis/universalis scalp (n=8). Broader findings and caveats from the paper: Higher clonality and more expanded CD8+ clones were observed in lesional scalp than in normal scalp, particularly in alopecia totalis/universalis, a finding suggestive of antigenic drive. Resident alphabeta T cells in normal human skin are also sequenced, complicating scalp TCR repertoire analysis, unlike mouse skin dominated by gammadelta T cells. TCR sequences shared between patients were less clear than in mice, possibly partly because of HLA diversity in the patient population.

Preparation of the library involved the immunoSEQ multiplex PCR assay. To provide template for TCR sequencing, every sample had RNA extracted and reverse transcribed into cDNA. SuperScript III was used for first-strand cDNA synthesis, primed with a 2:1 mix of oligo-dT and random hexamers. Amplification bias was assessed with a synthetic immune receptor repertoire, and residual bias was removed computationally. Regarding the original processing steps: Raw reads were preprocessed to remove errors, and CDR3 was defined according to IMGT conventions as the region from the conserved cysteine to phenylalanine. Clonality was computed as 1 minus the Shannon entropy, with the entropy normalized by log2 of the number of productive unique TCRs. Whether scalp clones were CD4 or CD8 was inferred by matching scalp TCRbeta sequences against CD4 and CD8 repertoires sorted from blood. As stored in TCRdb, this immuneACCESS dataset retains in-frame rearrangements with V and J assigned. A fraction of the clones does not appear; measured against another copy, unresolved V genes explain less than half of the discrepancy, and the remainder lacks a known reason. V and J calls and clone size follow that table, whereas D and trimming were derived from the DNA. This sample comprises some 240,000 clones, about 53% of them detected only once. Approximately 0.44% of the sample rests with the top ten.

A remark on this clone: Its antigen is still unknown. Base-call qualities are not available, and no considerably larger clone is one nucleotide away.

The sample's time point, from its label and the paper: baseline before oral tofacitinib. Lesional scalp punch biopsies and peripheral blood were obtained from alopecia areata patients. PBMCs were isolated by density centrifugation and stained for CD3, CD4 and CD8, after which CD4+ and CD8+ T cells were sorted on a FACSAria. The sample consisted of CD4+ T cells sorted from blood, taken at week 0. The sequence came from a human donor with alopecia areata.

The CDR3 is CASSFLTVSYEQYF. The DNA sequence is TGCGCCAGCAGCTTTCTGACAGTTTCCTACGAGCAGTACTTC. The sequence is built from TRBV5-1 and TRBJ2-7; D gene: possibly TRBD1, on 5 matching bases. CDR1 and CDR2 are drawn from the germline V gene: SGHRS, YFSETQ. V sheds 2 bases and J sheds 1 base, leaving 10 bases between their ends. The CDR3, from cysteine to phenylalanine, totals 14 residues. Only the CDR3 region is kept as DNA, spanning 42 bases read in frame from base 1.